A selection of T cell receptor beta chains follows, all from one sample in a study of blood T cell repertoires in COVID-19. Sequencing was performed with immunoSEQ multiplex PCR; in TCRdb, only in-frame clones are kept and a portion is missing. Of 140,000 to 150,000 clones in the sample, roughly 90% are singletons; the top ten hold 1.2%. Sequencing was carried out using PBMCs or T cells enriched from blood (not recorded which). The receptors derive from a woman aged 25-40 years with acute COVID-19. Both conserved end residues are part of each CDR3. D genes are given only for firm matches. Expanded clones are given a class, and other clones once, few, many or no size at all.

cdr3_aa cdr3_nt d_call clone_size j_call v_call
CASGDRGSGMAQHF TGTGCCAGCGGTGACAGGGGGTCGGGAATGGCCCAGCATTTT TRBD1 - TRBJ1-5 TRBV28
CASSLGSASYYSGNTIYF TGTGCCAGCAGCTTAGGTTCAGCGTCCTATTACTCTGGAAACACCATATATTTT - - TRBJ1-3 TRBV7-2
CASSLGQGLGGYTF TGTGCCAGCAGCTTGGGGCAGGGTCTGGGGGGCTACACCTTC - - TRBJ1-2 TRBV5-4
CASSFRPDYGYTF TGTGCCAGCAGCTTCAGGCCTGACTATGGCTACACCTTC - - TRBJ1-2 TRBV7-8
CASSFQRQDYSF TGTGCCAGCAGCTTCCAGAGACAGGATTACTCTTTT - - TRBJ1-3 TRBV5-6
CAISGAPTDTQYF TGTGCCATCAGTGGGGCCCCCACAGATACGCAGTATTTT - - TRBJ2-3 TRBV10-3
CASSISSPQGGSYNEQFF TGTGCCAGTAGTATCTCCTCTCCACAGGGTGGCTCCTACAATGAGCAGTTCTTC - - TRBJ2-1 TRBV19
CASSLAVQGVLGTEAFF TGTGCCAGCAGCTTAGCTGTACAGGGGGTTTTGGGCACTGAAGCTTTCTTT TRBD1 - TRBJ1-1 TRBV7-2
CASSIPGPQHNEQFF TGTGCCAGCAGTATACCGGGTCCACAACACAATGAGCAGTTCTTC - - TRBJ2-1 TRBV7-9
CASSQSGTSQYEQYF TGTGCCAGCAGCCAATCCGGGACTAGTCAGTACGAGCAGTACTTC TRBD2 few TRBJ2-7 TRBV3-1/TRBV3-2
CASRPRAGNNEQFF TGTGCCAGCAGACCCCGAGCGGGAAACAATGAGCAGTTCTTC TRBD2 - TRBJ2-1 TRBV9
CSATGQGDTEAFF TGCAGCGCAACGGGACAGGGGGACACTGAAGCTTTCTTT TRBD1 - TRBJ1-1 TRBV29-1
CAISTGLAGVDTQYF TGTGCCATCAGTACGGGACTAGCGGGAGTAGATACGCAGTATTTT TRBD2 - TRBJ2-3 TRBV10-3
CASSLSGGQGYTEAFF TGTGCCAGCAGCCTATCAGGGGGACAGGGCTACACTGAAGCTTTCTTT TRBD1 - TRBJ1-1 TRBV11-2
CASSLAESSDRSIYGYTF TGTGCCAGCAGCTTAGCGGAATCCTCTGACAGGTCGATCTATGGCTACACCTTC - - TRBJ1-2 TRBV7-8
CAWRVMTGEVEAFF TGTGCCTGGAGGGTAATGACAGGGGAGGTTGAAGCTTTCTTT TRBD1 - TRBJ1-1 TRBV30
CASSRGTGAYEQYF TGTGCCAGCAGCCGGGGGACAGGAGCCTACGAGCAGTACTTC TRBD1 few TRBJ2-7 TRBV5-4
CASSFQASSDEQFF TGCGCCAGCAGCTTCCAGGCTAGCTCGGATGAGCAGTTCTTC - - TRBJ2-1 TRBV5-1
CASSLGQDYGYTF TGTGCCAGCAGCTTGGGACAGGACTATGGCTACACCTTC - few TRBJ1-2 TRBV5-4
CASSRRTGTYTDTQYF TGTGCCAGCAGCCGCCGGACAGGGACTTACACAGATACGCAGTATTTT TRBD1 - TRBJ2-3 TRBV14
CASSYGWTSGKGEQYF TGTGCCAGCAGTTACGGTTGGACTAGCGGGAAGGGTGAGCAGTACTTC TRBD2 - TRBJ2-7 TRBV6-6
CASRRTSGPLDNEQFF TGCGCCAGCAGGCGGACTAGCGGGCCGCTCGACAATGAGCAGTTCTTC TRBD2 few TRBJ2-1 TRBV5-1